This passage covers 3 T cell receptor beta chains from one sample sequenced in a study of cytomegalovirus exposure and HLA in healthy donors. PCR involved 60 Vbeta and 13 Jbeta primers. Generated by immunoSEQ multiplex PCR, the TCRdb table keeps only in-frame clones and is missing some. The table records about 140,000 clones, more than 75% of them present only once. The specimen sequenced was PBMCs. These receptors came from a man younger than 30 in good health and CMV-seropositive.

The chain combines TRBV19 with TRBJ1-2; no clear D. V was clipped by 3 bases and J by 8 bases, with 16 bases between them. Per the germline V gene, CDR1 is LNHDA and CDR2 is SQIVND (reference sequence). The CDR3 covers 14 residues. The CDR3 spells CASSMSSGLGGYTF. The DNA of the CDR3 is TGTGCCAGTAGTATGAGTAGTGGACTTGGGGGCTACACCTTC.

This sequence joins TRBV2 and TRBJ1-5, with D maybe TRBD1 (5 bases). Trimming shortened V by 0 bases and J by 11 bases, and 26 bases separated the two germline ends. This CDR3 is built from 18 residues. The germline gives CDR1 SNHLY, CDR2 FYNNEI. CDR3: CASSEATFARTSYKAQHF. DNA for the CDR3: TGTGCCAGCAGTGAAGCAACTTTCGCCCGGACATCTTATAAGGCCCAGCATTTT.

In DNA, the CDR3 is TGTGCCTGGAGTGGCAGGGTGGAGCCCCAGCATTTT. Translation gives CAWSGRVEPQHF. This chain links TRBV30 with TRBJ1-5; TRBD1 might be the D (5 bases). The ends were cut back, 1 base at V and 8 bases at J, with 9 bases in the middle. The germline V gene encodes CDR1 GTSNPN and CDR2 SVGIG (reference sequence). This CDR3 is 12 amino acids long.